The 26 T cell receptor beta chains below all came from one sample that was sequenced in a study of vaccination and CD4 T cells after COVID-19. The study sequenced cultured CD4+ T cell DNA using the Oncomine TCR Beta short-read assay. TCRdb re-analysed the PCR reads in MiXCR, keeping a single row per CDR3 protein. The sample lists 15,000 to 17,000 distinct CDR3 sequences; roughly 43% were seen once. No antigen has been assigned to these receptors. Indicated treatment: approximately 10-day PBMC culture with coronavirus spike peptide pools or control peptides (ViraFEST assay). The sequencing here drew on CD4+ T cells from blood, cultured in vitro, taken before SARS-CoV-2 vaccination. The receptors derive from a human donor who had recovered from COVID-19.

V is TRBV19 and J is TRBJ2-1; D unresolved. There are 11 residues in the CDR3. Germline V gene sequence: CDR1 LNHDA, CDR2 SQIVND (reference sequence). With 4 bases removed from V and 14 bases from J, the gap between germline ends came to 12 bases. CDR3 residues: CASSTGLSKFF. CDR3 in DNA: TGTGCCAGTAGTACGGGTCTTAGTAAGTTCTTC.

Only a few counts were recorded for this clonotype. The chain employs TRBV7-9 and TRBJ2-5; tentative D call: TRBD1 (6 bases). V was clipped by 3 bases and J by 5 bases, with 7 bases between them. The CDR3 contains 12 residues. The V gene's germline CDR1 is SEHNR and CDR2 FQNEAQ (reference sequence). CDR3 nucleotide sequence: TGTGCCAGCAGCTTTAGGGGGGAGACCCAGTACTTC. Translation gives CASSFRGETQYF.

CDR3 coding DNA: TGTGCCAGCAGTGAGAGCGTTGACTACGAGCAGTACTTC. It yields the protein CASSESVDYEQYF. The chain carries TRBV2 and TRBJ2-7; D remains unclear. The CDR3 totals 13 residues. The V end was cut by 3 bases, the J end by 3 bases, with 9 bases between. Looked up from germline, CDR1 is SNHLY and CDR2 is FYNNEI.

V and J are TRBV14 and TRBJ2-3; D perhaps matches TRBD1 (6 bases). With 1 base removed from V and 3 bases from J, the gap between germline ends came to 11 bases. Germline CDR1 SGHDN, CDR2 FVKESK. The CDR3 totals 15 residues. CDR3: CASSQGQVRTDTQYF. The CDR3 DNA reads TGTGCCAGCAGCCAAGGACAGGTTCGGACAGATACGCAGTATTTT. The whole variable domain, filled in from reference TRBV14 and TRBJ2-3, reads EAGVTQFPSHSVIEKGQTVTLRCDPISGHDNLYWYRRVMGKEIKFLLHFVKESKQDESGMPNNRFLAERTGGTYSTLKVQPAELEDSGVYFCASSQGQVRTDTQYFGPGTRLTVL.

The chain carries TRBV12-3 or TRBV12-4 and TRBJ1-2; D ambiguous. This CDR3 comprises 14 residues. The germline V and J ends were trimmed by 1 base and 4 bases, with 10 bases remaining between them. The CDR3 is CASSLGMLGYGYTF. CDR3 nucleotide sequence: TGTGCCAGCAGTTTAGGGATGCTGGGCTATGGCTACACCTTC.

This clonotype was counted between two and nine times. The chain has TRBV20-1 and TRBJ1-1, with D possibly being TRBD1 (6 bases). Germline V gene data show CDR1 as DFQATT and CDR2 as SNEGSKA (reference sequence). This CDR3 contains 14 residues. Trimming stripped 1 base from V and 5 bases from J, with 14 bases between. The CDR3 spells CSARGTPRGTEAFF. CDR3 in DNA: TGCAGTGCTAGAGGGACACCTAGGGGGACTGAAGCTTTCTTT.

This clonotype was counted only a few times. The chain has TRBV27 and TRBJ1-5, with TRBD1 as a possible D gene (5 bases). The ends were cut back, 8 bases at V and 1 base at J, with 12 bases in the middle. This CDR3 has 14 amino acids. CDR1 is MNHEY and CDR2 is SMNVEV in the germline V gene (reference sequence). In DNA form, the CDR3 reads TGTGCCAGCGCCCCCAGGGAAAGCAATCAGCCCCAGCATTTT. It encodes CASAPRESNQPQHF.

This chain uses TRBV4-3 with TRBJ2-5, with D perhaps assigned TRBD1 or TRBD2 (5 bases each). The CDR3 length is 14 residues. V lost 1 base and J lost 5, with 11 bases in between. In germline, CDR1 is LGHNA, CDR2 YSLEER. CDR3 bases: TGCGCCAGCAGCCAAGGGCAGGGCGGGGAGACCCAGTACTTC. It specifies CASSQGQGGETQYF.

The chain has TRBV20-1 and TRBJ1-2; possible D gene TRBD1, 6 bases. The CDR3 runs 12 residues. Deletions cut 3 bases from V and 7 bases from J, with 12 bases between. Germline CDR1 and CDR2: DFQATT and SNEGSKA (reference sequence). CDR3 bases: TGCAGTGCTAGGGAGGGGGGGGGTGGCTACACCTTC. Amino acids: CSAREGGGGYTF.

This clonotype was picked up a small number of times. The chain recombines TRBV2 with TRBJ1-2; D is uncertain. In germline, CDR1 is SNHLY, CDR2 FYNNEI. The length of the CDR3 is 14 residues. V was shortened by 10 bases and J by 4 bases, with 19 bases between the two germline ends. CDR3 residues: CATARVGSPYGYTF. CDR3 DNA sequence: TGTGCCACGGCACGGGTTGGCTCCCCCTATGGCTACACCTTC.

This clonotype was picked up a small number of times. The chain joins TRBV6-5 to TRBJ1-2, with TRBD1 identical over 7 bases. This CDR3 spans 16 amino acids. J gave up 5 bases and V 2 bases, and 11 bases lay outside the gene matches. Per germline, CDR1 MNHEY and CDR2 SVGAGI. This chain's CDR3 is CASSYLGQAKGYGYTF. The DNA of the CDR3 is TGTGCCAGCAGTTACCTCGGACAGGCAAAGGGTTATGGCTACACCTTC.

Points on this clonotype: An end of the junction differs from the germline gene, which may be a read error. This rearrangement joins TRBV7-3 to TRBJ1-2, with a weak D call TRBD1 (5 bases). The CDR3 length is 18 residues. CDR1 is SGHTA, CDR2 FQGTGA, per germline. CDR3 DNA sequence: TGTGCCAGCAGCCCACTCCCAGGGAGACAGAAAATTAACCATGGCTACACCTTC. This gives the protein CASSPLPGRQKINHGYTF.

The V and J genes are TRBV19 and TRBJ2-7; TRBD2 is a possible D gene (5 bases). CDR1 is LNHDA and CDR2 is SQIVND in the germline V gene (reference sequence). The ends were cut back, 0 bases at V and 4 bases at J, with 10 bases in the middle. CDR3 length: 14 amino acids. CDR3 DNA: TGTGCCAGTAGTATAGAGGACCGCGGGTACGAGCAGTACTTC. As protein: CASSIEDRGYEQYF.

There are a few counts of this clonotype. The V gene is TRBV6-2 or TRBV6-3, the J gene TRBJ1-2; D is perhaps TRBD1 (5 bases). V lost 8 bases to trimming and J lost 1 base, with 17 bases between them. Germline loops: CDR1 MNHEY, CDR2 SVGEGT. The CDR3 spans 15 residues. CDR3 nucleotide sequence: TGTGCCAGCTATTCGCCTGGGACCGATAACTATGGCTACACCTTC. Residues: CASYSPGTDNYGYTF.

This clonotype was counted a few times. The chain employs TRBV7-3 and TRBJ2-7; maybe TRBD2 (5 bases). The germline CDR1 and CDR2 sequences are SGHTA and FQGTGA. This CDR3 has 13 amino acids. The V end lost 6 bases, the J end lost 6 bases, and 15 bases lay between the germline ends. CDR3 DNA: TGTGCCAGCAGTTTTGGAGATGGAGGCGAGCAGTACTTC. This codes for CASSFGDGGEQYF. Filled out from reference TRBV7-3 and TRBJ2-7, the complete variable domain reads GAGVSQTPSNKVTEKGKYVELRCDPISGHTALYWYRQSLGQGPEFLIYFQGTGAADDSGLPNDRFFAVRPEGSVSTLKIQRTERGDSAVYLCASSFGDGGEQYFGPGTRLTVT.

This sequence joins TRBV19 and TRBJ1-2, with D uncertain. CDR1 and CDR2 (germline): LNHDA, SQIVND (reference sequence). The CDR3 covers 13 residues. V was shortened by 8 bases and J by 4 bases, with 14 bases between the two germline ends. The CDR3 region has the DNA TGTGCCAGTCGGCCAGGAGGATCCTATGGCTACACCTTC. Translation: CASRPGGSYGYTF.

V usage is TRBV4-1 and J usage is TRBJ1-2, with 9 bases lining up with TRBD1. Trimming cost V 0 bases and J 0 bases; bases outside gene matches: 8. CDR3 size: 18 residues. CDR1 and CDR2 (germline): MGHRA, YSYEKL. The CDR3 loop is CASSQDDGTGYPNYGYTF. For the CDR3, the DNA is TGCGCCAGCAGCCAAGATGACGGGACAGGGTACCCTAACTATGGCTACACCTTC.

The chain combines TRBV6-2 or TRBV6-3 with TRBJ1-5, with 7 nucleotides matching TRBD1. The CDR3 sequence is 15 residues long. CDR1 is MNHEY, CDR2 SVGEGT, per germline. Trimming cost V 5 bases and J 2 bases; bases outside gene matches: 6. CDR3 coding DNA: TGTGCCAGCAGTCCCAGGGGGACAGGCAATCAGCCCCAGCATTTT. Encoded protein: CASSPRGTGNQPQHF.

This rearrangement joins TRBV6-1 to TRBJ2-2, with TRBD1 matching over 7 bases. In germline, CDR1 is MNHNS, CDR2 SASEGT. The CDR3 is 15 residues long. The junction had 9 bases not matched to a gene; V was cut back by 6 bases and J by 5 bases. CDR3 region: CASRVEGAITGELFF. CDR3 DNA sequence: TGTGCCAGCAGGGTTGAGGGGGCTATAACCGGGGAGCTGTTTTTT.

The chain combines TRBV23-1 with TRBJ2-7; D not certain. TRBV23-1 falls under the ORF class, with uncertain function. The CDR3 spans 12 residues. V was shortened by 11 bases and J by 5 bases, with 16 bases between the two germline ends. The CDR3 sequence is CAGNCGLDEQYF. The CDR3 nucleotides read TGCGCCGGGAATTGTGGTTTGGACGAGCAGTACTTC.

This clonotype was observed a handful of times. The chain links TRBV27 to TRBJ1-1; D is ambiguous. CDR3 length: 13 residues. V was pared by 6 bases and J by 3 bases, with 11 bases between. Germline V gives CDR1 MNHEY, CDR2 SMNVEV (reference sequence). In DNA, the CDR3 is TGTGCCAGCAGGGGGAGGACCGACACTGAAGCTTTCTTT. Protein sequence: CASRGRTDTEAFF.

The genes are TRBV20-1 and TRBJ2-7, with TRBD2 as a possible D gene (5 bases). CDR3 size: 15 residues. Germline V gene sequence: CDR1 DFQATT, CDR2 SNEGSKA (reference sequence). The V end lost 0 bases, the J end lost 0 bases, and 12 bases lay between the germline ends. The CDR3 loop reads CSARDLSGYSYEQYF. For the CDR3, the DNA is TGCAGTGCTAGAGATCTGAGCGGTTACTCCTACGAGCAGTACTTC.

V and J are TRBV15 and TRBJ1-5, with unresolved D. Trimming took 0 bases from V and 3 from J, leaving 6 bases between them. In germline, CDR1 is LNHNV, CDR2 YYDKDF (reference sequence). The CDR3 runs 14 residues. The CDR3 loop is CATSRDKINQPQHF. CDR3 in DNA: TGTGCCACCAGCAGAGATAAAATCAATCAGCCCCAGCATTTT.

The chain has TRBV11-2 and TRBJ1-2; TRBD1 is a possible D gene (5 bases). There are 15 residues in the CDR3. Deletions cut 2 bases from V and 4 bases from J, with 14 bases between. Per the germline V gene, CDR1 is SGHAT and CDR2 is FQNNGV. CDR3 protein: CASSLRGRAGYGYTF. Written as DNA, the CDR3 is TGTGCCAGCAGCTTAAGGGGCCGGGCCGGCTATGGCTACACCTTC. The whole variable domain, remainder taken from reference TRBV11-2 and TRBJ1-2, is EAGVAQSPRYKIIEKRQSVAFWCNPISGHATLYWYQQILGQGPKLLIQFQNNGVVDDSQLPKDRFSAERLKGVDSTLKIQPAKLEDSAVYLCASSLRGRAGYGYTFGSGTRLTVV.

This clonotype was seen a few times. The chain couples TRBV20-1 to TRBJ2-5, with a tentative D call TRBD2 (6 bases). Trimming pared 5 bases from V and 3 bases from J, leaving 16 bases between. Germline V gives CDR1 DFQATT, CDR2 SNEGSKA (reference sequence). The CDR3 consists of 14 residues. CDR3 DNA: TGCAGTGCTTCGGGACTGGGCGTAGAAGAGACCCAGTACTTC. Translated, it gives CSASGLGVEETQYF.

The chain couples TRBV27 to TRBJ1-1; D possibly corresponds to TRBD1 (5 bases). Trimming stripped 3 bases from V and 1 base from J, with 9 bases between. The germline gives CDR1 MNHEY, CDR2 SMNVEV (reference sequence). CDR3 length: 14 residues. In nucleotides, the CDR3 is TGTGCCAGCAGTTTTTGGGGGGGGAACACTGAAGCTTTCTTT. Translated: CASSFWGGNTEAFF.